Listed below are T cell receptor beta chains from one sample, sequenced in a study of cytomegalovirus exposure and HLA in healthy donors. Assay: immunoSEQ multiplex PCR; the TCRdb copy retains only in-frame clones and omits some. The data show tens of thousands of clones, around three quarters seen once. Material for sequencing was PBMCs. The source of these receptors is a male donor in good health and CMV-seropositive. Both conserved end residues are part of each CDR3. The D gene is left open where the match is weak. Clone size is stated in some rows and not others, as once, few, many or a class when expanded.

V,size,J,D,CDR3,DNA
TRBV11-2,NA,TRBJ2-1,NA,CASSSSYEQFF,TGTGCCAGCAGCTCCTCCTATGAGCAGTTCTTC
TRBV18,NA,TRBJ1-3,NA,CASSPTGQPSGNTIYF,TGTGCCAGCTCACCAACAGGACAGCCTTCTGGAAACACCATATATTTT
TRBV7-2,NA,TRBJ1-5,NA,CASSPLPSLPQHF,TGTGCCAGCAGCCCACTCCCGTCGCTGCCCCAGCATTTT
TRBV2,NA,TRBJ1-1,NA,CASSEAPNDRNTEAFF,TGTGCCAGCAGTGAAGCACCGAACGACAGGAACACTGAAGCTTTCTTT
TRBV4-2,once,TRBJ2-1,TRBD2,CASSQETSGIGNEQFF,TGTGCCAGCAGCCAAGAGACTAGCGGGATCGGCAATGAGCAGTTCTTC
TRBV2,NA,TRBJ2-7,NA,CASRKEYFVDEQYF,TGTGCCAGCAGAAAAGAGTATTTCGTGGACGAGCAGTACTTC
TRBV7-9,NA,TRBJ2-5,TRBD2,CASTRLAGVRETQYF,TGTGCCAGCACGAGACTAGCGGGAGTTCGAGAGACCCAGTACTTC
TRBV14,few,TRBJ1-4,TRBD1,CASSRGQVNEKLFF,TGTGCCAGCAGCCGCGGACAGGTTAATGAAAAACTGTTTTTT
TRBV5-5,NA,TRBJ2-2,TRBD1,CASSFPGQSGELFF,TGTGCCAGCAGCTTCCCGGGACAGTCCGGGGAGCTGTTTTTT
TRBV5-1,NA,TRBJ1-6,TRBD1,CASSWDRTDYNSPLHF,TGCGCCAGCAGCTGGGACAGGACCGATTATAATTCACCCCTCCACTTT
TRBV28,once,TRBJ2-5,NA,CASSLFGRKQAQYF,TGTGCCAGCAGTTTATTTGGCAGGAAGCAGGCCCAGTACTTC
TRBV28,once,TRBJ1-2,NA,CASSLRARDYGYTF,TGTGCCAGCAGTTTAAGGGCCAGGGACTATGGCTACACCTTC
TRBV4-1,NA,TRBJ1-1,NA,CASSKSLFSRNTEAFF,TGCGCCAGCAGCAAAAGCCTTTTTAGTAGGAACACTGAAGCTTTCTTT
TRBV10-1,NA,TRBJ2-3,NA,CASSERRGTARDTQYF,TGCGCCAGCAGTGAGAGGAGGGGGACAGCCAGGGATACGCAGTATTTT
TRBV28,NA,TRBJ1-4,TRBD1,CASSLAPGTGIEKLFF,TGTGCCAGCAGTTTGGCGCCTGGGACAGGGATTGAAAAACTGTTTTTT
TRBV18,NA,TRBJ1-1,TRBD1,CASSPQDRAPRGTEAFF,TGTGCCAGCTCACCACAGGACAGGGCTCCCAGGGGCACTGAAGCTTTCTTT
TRBV11-3,once,TRBJ2-3,NA,CASSLDGGGASSTDTQYF,TGTGCCAGCAGCTTAGATGGAGGGGGCGCGTCCAGCACAGATACGCAGTATTTT
TRBV30,NA,TRBJ1-1,NA,CAWVTGFNTEAFF,TGTGCCTGGGTAACGGGATTCAACACTGAAGCTTTCTTT
TRBV27,NA,TRBJ2-7,TRBD1,CASSLGQGADEQYF,TGTGCCAGCAGCTTGGGACAGGGGGCGGACGAGCAGTACTTC
TRBV20-1,NA,TRBJ1-2,NA,CSARVRGFYF,TGCAGTGCTAGGGTGCGAGGTTTTTACTTC
TRBV7-6,few,TRBJ2-7,NA,CASSSAGRSYEQYF,TGTGCCAGCAGCTCGGCCGGAAGGAGCTACGAGCAGTACTTC
TRBV7-2,NA,TRBJ1-2,NA,CASSLAREGQGYTF,TGTGCCAGCAGCTTAGCAAGGGAGGGTCAGGGCTACACCTTC
TRBV18,NA,TRBJ2-7,NA,CASSQSRQVYEQYF,TGTGCCAGCTCTCAATCGAGACAGGTCTACGAGCAGTACTTC
TRBV6-1,NA,TRBJ2-5,NA,CASLQGGTGTQYF,TGTGCCAGCTTACAGGGGGGGACGGGGACCCAGTACTTC
TRBV18,NA,TRBJ1-2,NA,CASSPPTDHGYTF,TGTGCCAGCTCACCCCCGACAGACCATGGCTACACCTTC
TRBV7-9,NA,TRBJ2-1,NA,CASQEGLGVYNEQFF,TGTGCCAGCCAGGAAGGACTTGGTGTCTACAATGAGCAGTTCTTC
TRBV7-9,NA,TRBJ2-3,TRBD2,CAGSLGTSGITTDTQYF,TGTGCCGGCAGCTTAGGGACTAGCGGGATTACCACAGATACGCAGTATTTT
TRBV7-2,NA,TRBJ1-1,NA,CASSLETVKNTEAFF,TGTGCCAGCAGCTTAGAGACAGTCAAGAACACTGAAGCTTTCTTT
TRBV10-3,few,TRBJ2-3,TRBD2,CAISVGSGSPQPGADTQYF,TGTGCCATCAGTGTGGGTAGCGGGAGCCCACAGCCCGGCGCAGATACGCAGTATTTT
TRBV5-1,NA,TRBJ2-7,TRBD1,CASSLAGGQGYEQYF,TGCGCCAGCAGCTTGGCGGGCGGACAGGGCTACGAGCAGTACTTC
TRBV7-9,NA,TRBJ1-4,TRBD1,CSSSLATGGGKLFF,TGTTCCAGCAGCTTAGCCACAGGGGGCGGAAAACTGTTTTTT
TRBV5-4,few,TRBJ1-2,TRBD1,CASSLTGGAGYTF,TGTGCCAGCAGCTTGACAGGGGGGGCTGGCTACACCTTC
TRBV5-1,NA,TRBJ1-3,TRBD1,CASSSNPGQGSSGNTIYF,TGCGCCAGCAGCTCGAATCCGGGACAGGGAAGCTCTGGAAACACCATATATTTT
TRBV7-9,once,TRBJ1-2,NA,CASSLPTANYGYTF,TGTGCCAGCAGCTTACCGACAGCTAACTATGGCTACACCTTC
TRBV5-6,NA,TRBJ2-7,NA,CASSWAGNEQYF,TGTGCCAGCAGCTGGGCGGGGAACGAGCAGTACTTC
TRBV5-1,NA,TRBJ2-6,TRBD1,CASSWTGSGANVLTF,TGCGCCAGCAGCTGGACAGGCTCTGGGGCCAACGTCCTGACTTTC
TRBV30,NA,TRBJ2-6,NA,CAGGFLSGANVLTF,TGTGCCGGGGGCTTCCTCTCTGGGGCCAACGTCCTGACTTTC
TRBV11-2,NA,TRBJ1-4,NA,CASSRTTIREAEKLFF,TGTGCCAGCAGCCGGACTACCATCCGAGAGGCTGAAAAACTGTTTTTT
TRBV11-1,NA,TRBJ2-7,TRBD2,CASSLEGRGAYEQYF,TGTGCCAGCAGCTTAGAGGGACGGGGGGCCTACGAGCAGTACTTC
TRBV19,NA,TRBJ2-7,NA,CASSLTAYSYEQYF,TGTGCCAGTAGTCTGACTGCTTACTCCTACGAGCAGTACTTC
TRBV25-1,few,TRBJ1-6,NA,CASSEQGFYNSPLHF,TGTGCCAGCAGTGAACAGGGGTTCTATAATTCACCCCTCCACTTT